A single TCR beta chain is shown here with its context. Its antigen is undetermined. The data originate from a study of post-analysis software for immune sequencing data. In the study overall: Some patients lacked subtype; others had relapsing-remitting, secondary progressive or progressive-relapsing disease. Study findings and constraints: Four to six TRBV segments were more frequent in patients than controls; TRBV5-6, TRBV5-1 and TRBV20-1 belonged to this group.

Unique molecular identifiers were carried by the TCR beta cDNA libraries. Researchers reported roughly 510,000 cDNA molecules coming from around 1 to 9.1 million T cells. TCRdb independently ran MiXCR on the PCR reads; one entry per CDR3 protein. The profile shows about 400,000 distinct CDR3 sequences, around a third of them singletons. Germline V CDR1 and CDR2: SEHNR, FQNEAQ (reference sequence). CDR3 size: 15 residues. With 0 bases removed from V and 2 bases from J, the gap between germline ends came to 11 bases. Sequenced material: blood. This clonotype was sampled from a girl aged 5 to 17 with multiple sclerosis. The chain couples TRBV7-9 to TRBJ2-7; perhaps TRBD1 as D (5 bases). CDR3 sequence reads: CASSLAGRTTYEQYF. The CDR3 DNA is TGTGCCAGCAGCTTAGCGGGCCGGACAACCTACGAGCAGTACTTC. Variable domain in full (rest from reference TRBV7-9 and TRBJ2-7): DTGVSQNPRHKITKRGQNVTFRCDPISEHNRLYWYRQTLGQGPEFLTYFQNEAQLEKSRLLSDRFSAERPKGSFSTLEIQRTEQGDSAMYLCASSLAGRTTYEQYFGPGTRLTVT.